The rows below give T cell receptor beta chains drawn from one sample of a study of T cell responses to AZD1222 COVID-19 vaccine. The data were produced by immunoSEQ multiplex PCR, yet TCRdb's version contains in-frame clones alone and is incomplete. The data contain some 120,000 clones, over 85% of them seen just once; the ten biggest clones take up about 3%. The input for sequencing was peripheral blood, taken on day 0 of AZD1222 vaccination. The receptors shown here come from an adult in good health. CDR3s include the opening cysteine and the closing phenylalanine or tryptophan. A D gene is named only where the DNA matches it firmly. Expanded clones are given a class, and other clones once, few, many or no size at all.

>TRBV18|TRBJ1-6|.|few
CASSPGANSPLHF
TGTGCCAGCTCACCGGGAGCGAATTCACCCCTCCACTTT
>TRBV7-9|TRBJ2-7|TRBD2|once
CASSLEWYGAGEQYF
TGTGCCAGCAGCTTAGAGTGGTACGGAGCGGGAGAGCAGTACTTC
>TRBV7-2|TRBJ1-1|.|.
CASSFPGWYTEAFF
TGTGCCAGCAGCTTTCCTGGGTGGTACACTGAAGCTTTCTTT
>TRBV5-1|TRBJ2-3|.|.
CASSLGTEGDTQYF
TGCGCCAGCAGCTTGGGGACAGAAGGAGATACGCAGTATTTT
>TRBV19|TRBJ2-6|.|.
CASKGVNSGANVLTF
TGTGCCAGTAAGGGGGTGAACTCTGGGGCCAACGTCCTGACTTTC
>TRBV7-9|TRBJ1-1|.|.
CASSRSQGTEAFF
TGTGCCAGCAGCCGTTCGCAGGGAACTGAAGCTTTCTTT
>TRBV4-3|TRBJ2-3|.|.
CASSLDGGQGGDTQYF
TGCGCCAGCAGCCTTGATGGGGGGCAAGGCGGGGATACGCAGTATTTT
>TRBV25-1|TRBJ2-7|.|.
CASSEWGDRIPFGEQYF
TGTGCCAGCAGTGAATGGGGGGACAGAATCCCCTTTGGGGAGCAGTACTTC
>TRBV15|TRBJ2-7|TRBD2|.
CATSRSGRFDEQYF
TGTGCCACCAGCCGATCCGGGAGGTTCGACGAGCAGTACTTC
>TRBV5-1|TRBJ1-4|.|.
CASSFSGAGNEKLFF
TGCGCCAGCAGCTTTTCAGGGGCGGGTAATGAAAAACTGTTTTTT
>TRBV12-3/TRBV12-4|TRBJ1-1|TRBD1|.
CASVQGSGTEAFF
TGTGCCAGCGTACAGGGGAGCGGCACTGAAGCTTTCTTT
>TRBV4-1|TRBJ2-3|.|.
CASSQGPIYTDTQYF
TGCGCCAGCAGCCAAGGCCCTATATACACAGATACGCAGTATTTT
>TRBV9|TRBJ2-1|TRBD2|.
CASSLAGRQFF
TGTGCCAGCAGTTTAGCGGGGCGGCAGTTCTTC
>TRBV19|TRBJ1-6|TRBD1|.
CASSWTGENSPLHF
TGTGCCAGTAGCTGGACAGGGGAAAATTCACCCCTCCACTTT
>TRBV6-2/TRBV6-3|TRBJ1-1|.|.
CASTYEPGHGNTEAFF
TGTGCCAGCACTTACGAGCCAGGGCATGGGAACACTGAAGCTTTCTTT